Presented here are 21 T cell receptor beta chains from one specimen sequenced in a study of T cells in localized non-small cell lung cancer (TCRdb year 2020). Libraries came from the immunoSEQ multiplex PCR assay. TCRdb stores this immuneACCESS table with in-frame sequences only. Part of the clones is absent; in the studies checked, under half of the shortfall reflects unresolved V genes, and no reason is known for the rest. Here the sample has 5,000 or so clones; 35% to 45% occur a single time. Around 8.7% of the sample is in the top ten clones. Sequences were derived from lung tumor tissue, sampled before any cancer treatment. These receptors all come from a male donor aged 60 or over with stage I squamous cell lung carcinoma.

The CDR3 is CASSRDLSNEQFF. The CDR3 coding sequence is TGTGCCAGCAGCCGGGACCTTTCCAATGAGCAGTTCTTC. The rearrangement links TRBV6-7 to TRBJ2-1; TRBD1 or TRBD2 may be the D gene (5 bases each). TRBV6-7 is sorted into the ORF group, with uncertain function. Trimming removed 6 bases from V and 6 bases from J, with 12 bases in between. The CDR3 extends over 13 amino acids.

This clone was counted a few times. V and J are TRBV6-8 and TRBJ1-1, with TRBD1 matching over 7 bases. Germline V lookup: CDR1 MNHGY, CDR2 SAAAGT. The CDR3 contains 13 residues. J gave up 6 bases and V 2 bases, and 3 bases lay outside the gene matches. The CDR3: CASSYPGQSEAFF. CDR3 in DNA: TGTGCCAGCAGTTACCCGGGACAGTCTGAAGCTTTCTTT.

This clone was seen a single time. The chain joins TRBV14 to TRBJ1-1, with 8 bases lining up with TRBD1. Germline trimming cut 3 bases from V and 10 bases from J; bases unmatched to any gene: 7. The germline CDR1 and CDR2 sequences are SGHDN and FVKESK. The CDR3 has 13 residues. This CDR3 is CASSQDRVVRAFF. In DNA, the CDR3 is TGTGCCAGCAGCCAGGACAGGGTGGTGAGAGCTTTCTTT. Full variable domain (rest looked up from reference TRBV14 and TRBJ1-1): EAGVTQFPSHSVIEKGQTVTLRCDPISGHDNLYWYRRVMGKEIKFLLHFVKESKQDESGMPNNRFLAERTGGTYSTLKVQPAELEDSGVYFCASSQDRVVRAFFGQGTRLTVV.

The chain is built from TRBV28 and TRBJ1-3; D is undetermined. Germline CDR1 is MDHEN and CDR2 is SYDVKM. Trimming removed 3 bases from V and 0 bases from J, with 6 bases in between. The CDR3 spans 14 residues. CDR3 coding DNA: TGTGCCAGCAGTTTCGGATACTCTGGAAACACCATATATTTT. Translated: CASSFGYSGNTIYF.

The chain joins TRBV18 to TRBJ1-3; D is ambiguous. Germline-derived CDR1 and CDR2 are KGHSH and LQKENI. V lost 2 bases to trimming and J lost 0 bases, with 11 bases between them. CDR3 size: 16 residues. The CDR3 region is CASSPEGAYSGNTIYF. In nucleotides, the CDR3 is TGTGCCAGCTCACCAGAGGGAGCATACTCTGGAAACACCATATATTTT.

This clone was detected only once. CDR3 nucleotides: TGTGCCAGCAGTTTTGCTCCGGAGGCCGATATCTATGGCTACACCTTC. It is translated as CASSFAPEADIYGYTF. The chain has TRBV6-8 and TRBJ1-2, with D uncertain. There are 16 residues in the CDR3. Between the trimmed V and J ends, which lost 4 bases and 4 bases, there was a span of 19 bases. The germline V gene encodes CDR1 MNHGY and CDR2 SAAAGT.

This chain connects TRBV29-1 to TRBJ1-4; D perhaps matches TRBD1 (6 bases). V gave up 4 bases and J gave up 4 bases, with 7 bases separating them. Germline CDR1 is SQVTM and CDR2 is ANQGSEA. The CDR3 is made up of 12 amino acids. The CDR3 protein is CSVGDNNEKLFF. CDR3 DNA: TGCAGCGTTGGGGACAATAATGAAAAACTGTTTTTT.

This clone was counted only a few times. At one end the junction does not follow the germline gene, possibly because of a read error. The V and J genes are TRBV6-8 and TRBJ1-2; 7 bases are shared with TRBD1. CDR3 length equals 13 residues. CDR1 and CDR2 from the germline V gene are MNHGY and SAAAGT. CDR3 nucleotides: TGTGCCAGCAGTAAAGACTGGGACAGCCCTAGCGCCTTC. Translating gives CASSKDWDSPSAF.

V is TRBV9 and J is TRBJ2-2; D unresolved. The CDR3 totals 14 residues. Germline V gives CDR1 SGDLS, CDR2 YYNGEE. Trimming cost V 8 bases and J 2 bases, with 13 bases left between them. CDR3 sequence: CASNPSTNTGELFF. In DNA form, the CDR3 reads TGTGCCAGTAATCCTTCGACAAACACCGGGGAGCTGTTTTTT.

The chain uses TRBV14 and TRBJ2-7; D may correspond to TRBD1 or TRBD2 (6 bases each). The CDR3 is 15 amino acids. V lost 3 bases and J 4 bases, leaving 16 bases between the germline ends. Germline-derived CDR1 and CDR2 are SGHDN and FVKESK. CDR3 nucleotide sequence: TGTGCCAGCAGCCAGGGACTCGGACAGCGATACGAGCAGTACTTC. Translating it yields CASSQGLGQRYEQYF.

This clone was seen only a few times. The V call is TRBV18, the J call TRBJ2-2; D unclear. V lost 2 bases and J 8 bases, leaving 6 bases between the germline ends. Germline-derived CDR1 and CDR2 are KGHSH and LQKENI. CDR3 length equals 12 residues. This chain's CDR3 is CASSPTAGELFF. The CDR3 DNA reads TGTGCCAGCTCACCAACTGCTGGGGAGCTGTTTTTT.

The V and J genes are TRBV7-5 and TRBJ2-1; no check of the table's D call, TRBD1, against the DNA was made. TRBV7-5 is shown as a pseudogene. The CDR3 sequence is 14 residues long. The CDR3 protein is CASSRGRDYNEQFF. The CDR3 DNA is TGTGCCAGCAGTAGGGGGCGGGACTACAATGAGCAGTTCTTC.

V gene TRBV30 combines with J gene TRBJ1-2; no firm D call. Trimming left V 6 bases short and J 8 bases short, with 16 bases between. This CDR3 is 12 amino acids long. In germline, CDR1 is GTSNPN, CDR2 SVGIG (reference sequence). The CDR3, as DNA: TGTGCCTGCCCGGACCGCGGTAAAGGCTACACCTTC. It encodes CACPDRGKGYTF.

The sample holds one count of this clone. The J gene is TRBJ2-1, the V gene TRBV19, with D perhaps matching TRBD1 (6 bases). The germline V gene has CDR1 LNHDA and CDR2 SQIVND (reference sequence). CDR3 size: 14 residues. V was pared by 1 base and J by 7 bases, with 11 bases between. The CDR3 sequence: CASSIGGGRNEQFF. Here the CDR3 DNA reads TGTGCCAGTAGTATAGGTGGGGGCAGAAATGAGCAGTTCTTC.

The chain has TRBV11-3 and TRBJ1-3, with D perhaps matching TRBD1 (6 bases). In germline, CDR1 is SGHNT, CDR2 YENEEA. The CDR3 runs to 15 residues. V lost 3 bases to trimming and J lost 1 base, with 10 bases between them. This CDR3 reads CASSLGGPSGNTIYF. CDR3 nucleotide sequence: TGTGCCAGCAGCTTGGGGGGGCCGTCTGGAAACACCATATATTTT.

This clone was found once. The chain has TRBV29-1 and TRBJ1-1; D uncertain. V shed 4 bases and J shed 0 bases, with 9 bases lying between them. The germline CDR1 and CDR2 sequences are SQVTM and ANQGSEA. The CDR3 runs 13 residues. The CDR3 reads CSVVGQMNTEAFF. As DNA, the CDR3 is TGCAGCGTTGTCGGGCAGATGAACACTGAAGCTTTCTTT.

The sample holds a few counts of this clone. This rearrangement joins TRBV15 to TRBJ1-2; D remains unclear. CDR1 LNHNV and CDR2 YYDKDF come from the germline V gene (reference sequence). The CDR3 runs 17 residues. V was pared by 0 bases and J by 4 bases, with 18 bases between. The CDR3 spells CATSRDPAEGLIYGYTF. The CDR3 DNA reads TGTGCCACCAGCAGAGATCCGGCGGAAGGCTTGATCTATGGCTACACCTTC.

A few counts support this clone. The chain couples TRBV4-1 to TRBJ1-2, with TRBD1 matching 7 bases. V dropped 2 bases and J dropped 2; count of bases not matched to a gene: 5. From germline, CDR1 is MGHRA and CDR2 YSYEKL. The CDR3 runs 15 residues. DNA of the CDR3: TGCGCCAGCAGCCAAACCCAGGGGGGGAACTATGGCTACACCTTC. As protein: CASSQTQGGNYGYTF.

This chain connects TRBV19 to TRBJ1-2; maybe TRBD1 (5 bases). Trimming pared 0 bases from V and 5 bases from J, leaving 13 bases between. The V gene's germline CDR1 is LNHDA and CDR2 SQIVND (reference sequence). CDR3 length: 15 amino acids. Here the CDR3 reads CASSIDPGRAYGYTF. The CDR3 DNA is TGTGCCAGTAGTATAGACCCCGGCAGGGCTTATGGCTACACCTTC. Full variable domain (outside the CDR3, taken from reference TRBV19 and TRBJ1-2): DGGITQSPKYLFRKEGQNVTLSCEQNLNHDAMYWYRQDPGQGLRLIYYSQIVNDFQKGDIAEGYSVSREKKESFPLTVTSAQKNPTAFYLCASSIDPGRAYGYTFGSGTRLTVV.

The rearrangement joins TRBV30 to TRBJ1-1; no reliable D call. The CDR3 sequence is 13 residues long. V was pared by 2 bases and J by 5 bases, with 12 bases between. Germline lookup yields CDR1 GTSNPN and CDR2 SVGIG (reference sequence). The CDR3 DNA follows: TGTGCCTGGAGTCCTGTCACCCGAACTGAAGCTTTCTTT. This sequence encodes CAWSPVTRTEAFF.

The CDR3: CASSYSPGTSETTDTQYF. CDR3 DNA sequence: TGTGCCAGCAGTTACTCTCCCGGGACTAGCGAGACCACAGATACGCAGTATTTT. The chain is built from TRBV6-8 and TRBJ2-3; 10 nucleotides align to TRBD2. Germline CDR1 and CDR2: MNHGY and SAAAGT. Trimming at V came to 0 bases and at J to 2 bases, leaving 8 bases not matched to a gene. The CDR3 runs to 18 residues.